This is a list of T cell receptor beta chains from one sample in a study of Ad26.COV2.S vaccination and SARS-CoV-2 variants. Clones were sequenced by immunoSEQ multiplex PCR, and TCRdb holds only the in-frame ones, with some missing. The sample shows 440,000 or so clones, around 92% of them seen only once. The source was peripheral blood, collected in a trial of Ad26.COV2.S vaccine versus placebo. These receptors all stem from a person between 18 and 59 years old who received the Ad26.COV2.S COVID-19 vaccine or a placebo. CDR3s include the opening cysteine and the closing phenylalanine or tryptophan. A D gene is named only where the DNA matches it firmly. The size entry is marked missing in some rows and otherwise reads once, few, many or a size class.

j_call v_call d_call clone_size cdr3_nt cdr3_aa
TRBJ2-7 TRBV6-5 NA NA TGTGCCAGCAGTCGGGACCCGGGCAGCCACGAGCAGTACTTC CASSRDPGSHEQYF
TRBJ1-4 TRBV11-2 TRBD1 NA TGTGCCAGCAGACCCACCGGGACAGTTAATGAAAAACTGTTTTTT CASRPTGTVNEKLFF
TRBJ1-2 TRBV5-4 NA few TGTGCCAGCAGCTCCGGGCTTTATGGCTACACCTTC CASSSGLYGYTF
TRBJ2-5 TRBV6-2/TRBV6-3 NA NA TGTGCCAGCAGTTACAAAGGCCGGGCGTTAAATCGAGAGACCCAGTACTTC CASSYKGRALNRETQYF
TRBJ2-2 TRBV28 TRBD1 NA TGTGCCAGCAGTTCCCCGGACAGGACCGGGGAGCTGTTTTTT CASSSPDRTGELFF
TRBJ1-6 TRBV12-3/TRBV12-4 NA NA TGTGCCAGCAGTTCTCGGGGGAATTCACCCCTCCACTTT CASSSRGNSPLHF
TRBJ1-4 TRBV18 TRBD1 NA TGTGCCAGCTCATCCGGGACAGGGGGCACAGGTCGTGAAAAACTGTTTTTT CASSSGTGGTGREKLFF
TRBJ1-6 TRBV7-2 NA NA TGTGCCAGCAGAACAGGAATGAATTCACCCCTCCACTTT CASRTGMNSPLHF
TRBJ1-2 TRBV19 NA once TGTGCCAGTAGTATGCAGGGACTCCCGACATATGGCTACACCTTC CASSMQGLPTYGYTF
TRBJ1-1 TRBV11-2 NA few TGTGCCAGCAGCTCGTTCGGCCTGAACACTGAAGCTTTCTTT CASSSFGLNTEAFF
TRBJ2-7 TRBV5-6 TRBD2 NA TGTGCCAGCAGCTTAGGTGGGACTAGCGGCTACGAGCAGTACTTC CASSLGGTSGYEQYF
TRBJ1-1 TRBV9 TRBD1 NA TGTGCCAGCAGCGAGACAGGGGGCCGGTACACTGAAGCTTTCTTT CASSETGGRYTEAFF
TRBJ1-2 TRBV5-6 NA NA TGTGCCAGCAGCTGGGACTTAAGTTATGGCTACACCTTC CASSWDLSYGYTF
TRBJ2-1 TRBV7-9 NA NA TGTGCCAGCAGCTTTTACCCTATGAGGGACTTTAGCTCCTACAATGAGCAGTTCTTC CASSFYPMRDFSSYNEQFF
TRBJ2-5 TRBV3-1/TRBV3-2 NA NA TGTGCCAGCAGCCAAGATATAGGCCGGAGCCAAGAGACCCAGTACTTC CASSQDIGRSQETQYF
TRBJ1-6 TRBV10-3 TRBD1 once TGTGCCATCAGTGGACAACAGGGGGTAACGGATTCACCCCTCCACTTT CAISGQQGVTDSPLHF
TRBJ2-7 TRBV14 TRBD1 NA TGTGCCAGCAGCCGTTGGGACAGCTACGAGCAGTACTTC CASSRWDSYEQYF
TRBJ2-4 TRBV3-1/TRBV3-2 NA NA TGTGCCAGCAGCCTCGGGGGTCACAGGGACCAAAACATTCAGTACTTC CASSLGGHRDQNIQYF
TRBJ1-2 TRBV5-1 NA NA TGCGCCAGCATTATGCCCAAAGCGGGAGGGGGCTATGGCTACACCTTC CASIMPKAGGGYGYTF
TRBJ2-2 TRBV7-2 NA NA TGTGCCAGCAGCTTAGCGCCAGGGACCGGGGAGCTGTTTTTT CASSLAPGTGELFF
TRBJ1-1 TRBV29-1 NA NA TGCAGCGTTGAACACAAGGCTTGGAGTGAAGCTTTCTTT CSVEHKAWSEAFF
TRBJ2-1 TRBV7-8 TRBD2 NA TGTGCCAGCAGCTTTGTTTTAGCGGGGGGCCAAAATGACTACAATGAGCAGTTCTTC CASSFVLAGGQNDYNEQFF
TRBJ2-1 TRBV6-2/TRBV6-3 TRBD2 once TGTGCCAGCAGTTCCCGACTAGCCGGCGCCTACAATGAGCAGTTCTTC CASSSRLAGAYNEQFF
TRBJ1-2 TRBV28 NA NA TGTGCCAGCATGCGGGGCTCGCTGGGCTATGGCTACACCTTC CASMRGSLGYGYTF
TRBJ2-3 TRBV9 TRBD2 NA TGTGCCAGCAGCGTAACTAGCGGGGGGGTGCGCACAGATACGCAGTATTTT CASSVTSGGVRTDTQYF
TRBJ2-2 TRBV5-6 NA once TGTGCCAGCAGTCCCGCGGGATCCGGGGAGCTGTTTTTT CASSPAGSGELFF
TRBJ2-7 TRBV5-5 NA NA TGTGCCAGCAGCTTGGAGCCAGGATCCTACGAGCAGTACTTC CASSLEPGSYEQYF
TRBJ1-3 TRBV18 NA NA TGTGCCAGCTCACCACCGGGCTCTGGAAACACCATATATTTT CASSPPGSGNTIYF
TRBJ1-5 TRBV19 TRBD1 NA TGTGCCAGTAGTCCCAGGACAGGGGGGCGTAGCAATCAGCCCCAGCATTTT CASSPRTGGRSNQPQHF
TRBJ2-3 TRBV11-3 TRBD1 NA TGTGCCAGCAGCCTGCGACAGGGGGCAGATACGCAGTATTTT CASSLRQGADTQYF
TRBJ1-5 TRBV27 NA NA TGTGCCAGCAGTTCCACAGGAAGCAATCAGCCCCAGCATTTT CASSSTGSNQPQHF
TRBJ2-7 TRBV5-4 NA NA TGTGCCAGCAGTGAACAGGGTATGGGACGCGAGCAGTACTTC CASSEQGMGREQYF
TRBJ2-1 TRBV7-2 TRBD2 NA TGTGCCAGCCGCTCGACTAGCGGGGGTCCCAATGAGCAGTTCTTC CASRSTSGGPNEQFF
TRBJ2-2 TRBV4-1 NA NA TGCGCCAGCAGCCCGAACAGGGTGGACACCGGGGAGCTGTTTTTT CASSPNRVDTGELFF